This record concerns one TCR beta chain sequence. As originally analysed: From reference gene primer amplification, estimates of nucleated cell counts were derived. Assay used: immunoSEQ multiplex PCR; TCRdb lists only in-frame clones, some missing. That table supplies the V and J calls and clone size; D and trimming were determined from the DNA. This sample has 150,000 or so clones, with around 89% found just once. The CDR3 is 15 amino acids. In germline, CDR1 is GTSNPN, CDR2 SVGIG (reference sequence). With 1 base clipped from V and 5 bases from J, the junction kept 4 bases outside the gene matches. The source of the sample is a study of blood T cell repertoires in COVID-19. Study summary: Material from acute and convalescent COVID-19 was sourced from the United States, Italy and Spain.

This receptor was obtained from a man aged 50 or older with acute or convalescent COVID-19. The specimen sequenced was peripheral blood. The chain combines TRBV30 with TRBJ2-1; 11 bases are a match to TRBD1. The CDR3 DNA reads TGTGCCTGGAGTGGGGGACAGGGGGTCGACAATGAGCAGTTCTTC. Translating gives CAWSGGQGVDNEQFF.